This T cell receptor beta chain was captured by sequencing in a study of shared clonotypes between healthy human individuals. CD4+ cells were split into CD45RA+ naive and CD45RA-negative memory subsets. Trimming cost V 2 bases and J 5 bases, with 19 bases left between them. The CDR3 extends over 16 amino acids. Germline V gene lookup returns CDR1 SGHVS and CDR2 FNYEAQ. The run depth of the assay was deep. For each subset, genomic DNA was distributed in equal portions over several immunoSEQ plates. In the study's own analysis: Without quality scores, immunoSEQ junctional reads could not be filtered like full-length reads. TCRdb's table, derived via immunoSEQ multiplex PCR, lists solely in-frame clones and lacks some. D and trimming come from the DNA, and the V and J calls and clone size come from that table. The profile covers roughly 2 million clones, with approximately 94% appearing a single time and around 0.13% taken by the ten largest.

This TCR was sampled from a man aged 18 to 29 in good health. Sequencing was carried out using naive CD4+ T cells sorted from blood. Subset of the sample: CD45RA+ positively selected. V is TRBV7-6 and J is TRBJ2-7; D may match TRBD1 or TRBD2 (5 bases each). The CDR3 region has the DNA TGTGCCAGCAGCTTATTTGAAGGTGAGGGGCTCGACGAGCAGTACTTC. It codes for CASSLFEGEGLDEQYF.